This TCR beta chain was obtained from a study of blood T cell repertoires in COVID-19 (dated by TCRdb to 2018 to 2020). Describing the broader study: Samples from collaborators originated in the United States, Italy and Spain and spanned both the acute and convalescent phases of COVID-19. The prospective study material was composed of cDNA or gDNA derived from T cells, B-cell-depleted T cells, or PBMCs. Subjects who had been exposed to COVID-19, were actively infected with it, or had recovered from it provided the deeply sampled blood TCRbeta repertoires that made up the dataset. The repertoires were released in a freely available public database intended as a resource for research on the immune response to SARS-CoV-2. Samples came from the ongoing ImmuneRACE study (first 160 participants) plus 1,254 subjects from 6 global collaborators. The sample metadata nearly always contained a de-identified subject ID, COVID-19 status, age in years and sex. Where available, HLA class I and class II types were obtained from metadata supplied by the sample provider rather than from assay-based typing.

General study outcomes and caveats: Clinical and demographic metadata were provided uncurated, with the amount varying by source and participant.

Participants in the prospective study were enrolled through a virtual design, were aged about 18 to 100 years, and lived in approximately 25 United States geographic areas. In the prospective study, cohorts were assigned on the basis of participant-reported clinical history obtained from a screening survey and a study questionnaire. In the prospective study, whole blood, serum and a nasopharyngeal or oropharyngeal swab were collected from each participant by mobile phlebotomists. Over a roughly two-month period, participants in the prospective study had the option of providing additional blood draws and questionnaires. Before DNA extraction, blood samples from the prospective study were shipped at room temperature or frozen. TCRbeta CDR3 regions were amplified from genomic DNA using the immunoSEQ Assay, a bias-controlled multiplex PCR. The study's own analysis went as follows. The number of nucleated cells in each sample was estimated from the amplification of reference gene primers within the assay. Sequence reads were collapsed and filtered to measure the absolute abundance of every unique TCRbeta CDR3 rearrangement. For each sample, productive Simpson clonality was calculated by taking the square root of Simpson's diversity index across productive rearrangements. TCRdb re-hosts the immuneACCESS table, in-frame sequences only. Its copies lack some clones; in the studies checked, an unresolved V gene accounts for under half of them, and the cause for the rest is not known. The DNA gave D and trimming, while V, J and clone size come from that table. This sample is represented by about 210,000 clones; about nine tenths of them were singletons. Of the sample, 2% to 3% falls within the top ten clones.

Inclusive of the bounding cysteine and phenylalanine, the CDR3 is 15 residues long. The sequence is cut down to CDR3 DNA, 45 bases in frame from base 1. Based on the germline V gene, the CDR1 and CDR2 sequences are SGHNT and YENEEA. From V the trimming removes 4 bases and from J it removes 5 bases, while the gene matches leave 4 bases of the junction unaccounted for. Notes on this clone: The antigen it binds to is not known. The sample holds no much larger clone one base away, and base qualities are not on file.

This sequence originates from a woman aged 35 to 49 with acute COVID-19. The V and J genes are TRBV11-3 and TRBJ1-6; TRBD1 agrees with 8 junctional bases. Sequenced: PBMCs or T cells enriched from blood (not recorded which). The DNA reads TGTGCCAGCAGCTCAGGGACAGGCGATAATTCACCCCTCCACTTT. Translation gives CASSSGTGDNSPLHF.